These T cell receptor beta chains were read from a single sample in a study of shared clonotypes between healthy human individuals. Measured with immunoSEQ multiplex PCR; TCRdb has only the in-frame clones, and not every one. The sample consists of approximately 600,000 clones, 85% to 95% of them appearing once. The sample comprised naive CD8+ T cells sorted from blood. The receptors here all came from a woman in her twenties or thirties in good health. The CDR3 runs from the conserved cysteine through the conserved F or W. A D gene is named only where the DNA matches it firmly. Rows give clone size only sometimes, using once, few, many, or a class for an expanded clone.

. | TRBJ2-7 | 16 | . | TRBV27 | CASSPPLSGGLHEQYF | TGTGCCAGCAGTCCACCCTTAAGCGGAGGTCTCCACGAGCAGTACTTC
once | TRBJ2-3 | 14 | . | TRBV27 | CASSFYDSTDTQYF | TGTGCCAGCAGTTTTTATGACTCCACAGATACGCAGTATTTT
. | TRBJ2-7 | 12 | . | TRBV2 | CAGGSGAYEQYF | TGTGCCGGGGGCAGTGGGGCGTACGAGCAGTACTTC
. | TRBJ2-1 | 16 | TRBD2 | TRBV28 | CASSRTTEREYNEQFF | TGTGCCAGCAGCCGAACCACAGAGCGGGAGTACAATGAGCAGTTCTTC
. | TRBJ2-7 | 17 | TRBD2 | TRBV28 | CASSSPGLAGGPYEQYF | TGTGCCAGCAGTTCTCCGGGACTAGCGGGAGGGCCGTACGAGCAGTACTTC
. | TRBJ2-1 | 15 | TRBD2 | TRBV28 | CASREPGLRTNEQFF | TGTGCCAGCAGGGAGCCGGGACTAAGAACCAATGAGCAGTTCTTC
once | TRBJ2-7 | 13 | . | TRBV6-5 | CASTPGSSYEQYF | TGTGCCAGCACCCCAGGTAGCTCCTACGAGCAGTACTTC
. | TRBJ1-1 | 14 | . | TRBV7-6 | CASSLDVVDTEAFF | TGTGCCAGCAGCCTGGACGTGGTGGACACTGAAGCTTTCTTT
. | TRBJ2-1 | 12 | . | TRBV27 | CASSSRVNEQFF | TGTGCCAGCAGTTCACGGGTGAATGAGCAGTTCTTC
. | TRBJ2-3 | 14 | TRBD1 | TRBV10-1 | CASSESTGLDTQYF | TGCGCCAGCAGTGAGTCGACAGGGTTGGATACGCAGTATTTT
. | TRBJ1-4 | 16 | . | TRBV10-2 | CASVLKPFGTNEKLFF | TGCGCCAGTGTACTCAAACCCTTCGGAACTAATGAAAAACTGTTTTTT
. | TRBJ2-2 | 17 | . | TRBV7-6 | CASSLVGGQVDTGELFF | TGTGCCAGCAGCTTAGTTGGCGGCCAGGTGGACACCGGGGAGCTGTTTTTT
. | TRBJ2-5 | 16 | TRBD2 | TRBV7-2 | CASRFAGTSGQETQYF | TGTGCCAGCAGATTTGCCGGGACTAGCGGCCAAGAGACCCAGTACTTC
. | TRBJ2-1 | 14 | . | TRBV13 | CASSLNSPRNEQFF | TGTGCCAGCAGCTTAAATTCTCCGCGGAATGAGCAGTTCTTC
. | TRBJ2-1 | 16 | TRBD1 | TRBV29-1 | CSATHAGTEHFNEQFF | TGCAGCGCGACCCACGCCGGGACAGAACATTTCAATGAGCAGTTCTTC
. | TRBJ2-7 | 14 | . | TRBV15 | CATSSSGPRLEQYF | TGTGCCACCAGCAGTTCAGGACCTCGCCTCGAGCAGTACTTC
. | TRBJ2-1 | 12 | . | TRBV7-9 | CASSLSFGEQFF | TGTGCCAGCAGCTTATCGTTCGGTGAGCAGTTCTTC
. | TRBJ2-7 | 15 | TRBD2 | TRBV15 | CATSRGSTSGDEQYF | TGTGCCACCAGCAGAGGTTCAACTAGCGGAGACGAGCAGTACTTC
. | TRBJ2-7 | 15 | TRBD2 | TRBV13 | CASSLSTSGTYEQYF | TGTGCCAGCAGCCTGAGTACTAGCGGGACCTACGAGCAGTACTTC
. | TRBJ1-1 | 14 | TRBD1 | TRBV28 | CASSGDRGRTEAFF | TGTGCCAGCAGTGGGGACAGGGGGAGGACTGAAGCTTTCTTT
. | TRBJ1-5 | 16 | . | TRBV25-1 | CASSENEDRDNQPQHF | TGTGCCAGCAGTGAGAACGAGGACAGAGACAATCAGCCCCAGCATTTT
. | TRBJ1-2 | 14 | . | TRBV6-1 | CASSEASRAYGYTF | TGTGCCAGCAGTGAAGCAAGCCGGGCATATGGCTACACCTTC
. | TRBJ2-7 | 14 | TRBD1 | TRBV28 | CASSRDRSSYEQYF | TGTGCCAGCAGCCGGGACAGGAGCTCCTACGAGCAGTACTTC
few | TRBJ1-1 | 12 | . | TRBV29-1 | CSEGLMNTEAFF | TGCAGCGAAGGGCTTATGAACACTGAAGCTTTCTTT
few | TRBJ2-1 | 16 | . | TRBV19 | CASSITGPLTYNEQFF | TGTGCCAGTAGTATCACCGGGCCACTAACCTACAATGAGCAGTTCTTC
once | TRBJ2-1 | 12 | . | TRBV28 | CASSLPYNEQFF | TGTGCCAGCAGTTTACCCTACAATGAGCAGTTCTTC
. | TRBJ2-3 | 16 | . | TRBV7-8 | CASSLVGGPNTDTQYF | TGTGCCAGCAGCTTAGTGGGTGGCCCTAACACAGATACGCAGTATTTT
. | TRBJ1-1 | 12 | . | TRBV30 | CAWSVKNTEAFF | TGTGCCTGGAGTGTAAAGAACACTGAAGCTTTCTTT
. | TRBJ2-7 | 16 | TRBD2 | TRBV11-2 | CASSPFVGRASYEQYF | TGTGCCAGCAGCCCGTTTGTCGGGAGGGCCTCCTACGAGCAGTACTTC
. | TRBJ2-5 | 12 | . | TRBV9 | CASSVTGETQYF | TGTGCCAGCAGCGTCACGGGGGAGACCCAGTACTTC
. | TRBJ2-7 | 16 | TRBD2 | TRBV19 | CASSAFSGPNSGEQYF | TGTGCCAGTAGTGCCTTTAGCGGGCCCAATTCGGGCGAGCAGTACTTC
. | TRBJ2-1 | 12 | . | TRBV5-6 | CASSYFEDEQFF | TGTGCCAGCAGCTACTTCGAGGATGAGCAGTTCTTC
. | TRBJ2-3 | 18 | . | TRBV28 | CASSSRWGARLQTDTQYF | TGTGCCAGCAGTTCTCGATGGGGGGCGCGCCTCCAAACAGATACGCAGTATTTT
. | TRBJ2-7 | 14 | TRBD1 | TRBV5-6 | CASSTGTGIVEQYF | TGTGCCAGCAGCACCGGGACAGGGATAGTCGAGCAGTACTTC
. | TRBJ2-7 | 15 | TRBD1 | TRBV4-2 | CASSQEWTGGYEQYF | TGTGCCAGCAGCCAAGAATGGACAGGGGGTTACGAGCAGTACTTC
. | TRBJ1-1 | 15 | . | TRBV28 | CASSFFGTMNTEAFF | TGTGCCAGCAGTTTTTTTGGCACCATGAACACTGAAGCTTTCTTT
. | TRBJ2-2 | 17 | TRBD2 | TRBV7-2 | CASSLISSGSRSGELFF | TGTGCCAGCAGCTTAATTTCTAGCGGGAGTCGCAGCGGGGAGCTGTTTTTT
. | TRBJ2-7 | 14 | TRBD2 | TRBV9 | CASSGGGRAYEQYF | TGTGCCAGCAGCGGGGGAGGGAGGGCCTACGAGCAGTACTTC
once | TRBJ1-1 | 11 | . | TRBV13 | CASMVSTEAFF | TGTGCCAGCATGGTCTCCACTGAAGCTTTCTTT
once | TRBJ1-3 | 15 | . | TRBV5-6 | CASSLGWRSGNTIYF | TGTGCCAGCAGCTTGGGGTGGAGGTCTGGAAACACCATATATTTT
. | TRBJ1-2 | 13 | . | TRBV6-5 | CASSYSENYGYTF | TGTGCCAGCAGTTACTCGGAGAACTATGGCTACACCTTC
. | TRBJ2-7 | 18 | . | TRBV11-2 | CASSLIRGMAGASYEQYF | TGTGCCAGCAGCTTAATCAGGGGGATGGCGGGGGCCTCCTACGAGCAGTACTTC
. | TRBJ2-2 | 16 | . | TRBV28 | CASSSYPGQNTGELFF | TGTGCCAGCAGTTCTTATCCCGGTCAAAACACCGGGGAGCTGTTTTTT
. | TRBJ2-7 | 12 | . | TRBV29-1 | CSVAMSWDEQYF | TGCAGCGTCGCCATGTCCTGGGACGAGCAGTACTTC
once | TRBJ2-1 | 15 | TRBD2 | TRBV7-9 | CASSLGTSDYNEQFF | TGTGCCAGCAGCTTAGGGACTAGCGATTACAATGAGCAGTTCTTC
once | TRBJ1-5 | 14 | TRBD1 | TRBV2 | CASGGTGQIKPQHF | TGTGCCAGCGGCGGGACAGGACAAATCAAGCCCCAGCATTTT
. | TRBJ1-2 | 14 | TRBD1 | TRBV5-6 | CASSPEDRNYGYTF | TGTGCCAGCAGCCCCGAGGACAGGAACTATGGCTACACCTTC
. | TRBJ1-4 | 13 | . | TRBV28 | CASGTTAHEKLFF | TGTGCCAGCGGTACTACAGCCCATGAAAAACTGTTTTTT
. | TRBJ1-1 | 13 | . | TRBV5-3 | CARSEGSQTEAFF | TGTGCCAGAAGTGAGGGGTCGCAAACTGAAGCTTTCTTT
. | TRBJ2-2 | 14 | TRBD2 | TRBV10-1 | CASRGLAEMGELFF | TGCGCCAGCAGGGGACTAGCGGAGATGGGGGAGCTGTTTTTT
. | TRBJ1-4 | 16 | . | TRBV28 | CASSLDRLESNEKLFF | TGTGCCAGCAGTTTAGACAGGCTAGAGAGTAATGAAAAACTGTTTTTT
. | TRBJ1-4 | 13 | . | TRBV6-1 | CASRAFQNEKLFF | TGTGCCAGCCGGGCTTTCCAGAATGAAAAACTGTTTTTT
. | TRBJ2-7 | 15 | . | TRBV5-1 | CASSLDSSGTYEQYF | TGCGCCAGCAGCTTGGACTCATCAGGGACTTACGAGCAGTACTTC
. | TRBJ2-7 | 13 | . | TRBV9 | CASSVSLDYEQYF | TGTGCCAGCAGCGTTAGTCTAGACTACGAGCAGTACTTC